The next 30 T cell receptor beta chains were all read from a single sample in a study of metastatic and nonmetastatic thyroid tumors. TCRdb re-processed the PCR reads through MiXCR. Among some 14,000 clones listed, 12% were seen once. Treatment of any kind had been given to no patient before thyroid surgery. The sequencing sample was made of blood. The receptors derive from a female donor with papillary thyroid cancer or a benign thyroid nodule (not recorded which). Some clones in this sample may be carry-over from other donors' samples.

This chain links TRBV6-1 with TRBJ2-2; D remains unclear. Germline CDR1 MNHNS, CDR2 SASEGT. The V end lost 8 bases, the J end lost 2 bases, and 9 bases lay between the germline ends. This CDR3 comprises 13 residues. The CDR3 is CASGGVNTGELFF. DNA of the CDR3: TGTGCCAGCGGCGGAGTTAACACCGGGGAGCTGTTTTTT.

This clone was found a few times. The chain links TRBV28 to TRBJ1-2; 7 bases agree with TRBD1. The junction had 8 bases not matched to a gene; V was cut back by 6 bases and J by 7 bases. The CDR3 totals 13 residues. Germline CDR1 is MDHEN and CDR2 is SYDVKM. Written as DNA, the CDR3 is TGTGCCAGCAGGGAGACAGGGTCGGGTGGCTACACCTTC. Translated, it gives CASRETGSGGYTF.

This clone was recorded at least ten times. This sequence joins TRBV5-6 and TRBJ1-4, with D perhaps TRBD1 (5 bases). Germline loops: CDR1 SGHDT, CDR2 YYEEEE. This CDR3 spans 17 amino acids. Trimming pared 3 bases from V and 7 bases from J, leaving 22 bases between. The CDR3 DNA reads TGTGCCAGCAGCTCGAAGAAATTGACAACTAGGGGTGAAAAACTGTTTTTT. It translates to CASSSKKLTTRGEKLFF.

This clone was picked up many times. This chain links TRBV19 with TRBJ2-3; D tentatively reads TRBD1 or TRBD2 (5 bases each). Germline-derived CDR1 and CDR2 are LNHDA and SQIVND (reference sequence). The CDR3 length is 15 residues. Trimming took 1 base from V and 3 from J, leaving 11 bases between them. The DNA for the CDR3 is TGTGCCAGTAGTATAGGACGTTGGGGGACAGATACGCAGTATTTT. Protein: CASSIGRWGTDTQYF.

This clone was observed many times. The chain uses TRBV18 and TRBJ2-3; D tentatively fits TRBD1 or TRBD2 (5 bases each). The V gene's germline CDR1 is KGHSH and CDR2 LQKENI. The CDR3 sequence is 15 residues long. The V and J ends lost 2 bases and 2 bases respectively, with 11 bases between them. The CDR3 DNA is TGTGCCAGCTCACCATTGGGGGACCTCACAGATACGCAGTATTTT. Protein product: CASSPLGDLTDTQYF.

This clone was counted ten times or more. The chain is built from TRBV2 and TRBJ2-3, with 8 bases matching TRBD2. Germline assignment: CDR1 SNHLY and CDR2 FYNNEI. The CDR3 has 16 residues. Germline trimming cut 6 bases from V and 0 bases from J; bases unmatched to any gene: 8. The CDR3 protein is CASRSLAGGSTDTQYF. CDR3 in DNA: TGTGCCAGCAGGTCCCTCGCGGGGGGAAGCACAGATACGCAGTATTTT.

This clone was counted ten times or more. The rearrangement uses TRBV5-6 and TRBJ2-3; 7 bases are shared with TRBD1. The germline gives CDR1 SGHDT, CDR2 YYEEEE. V shed 1 base and J 4 bases; nucleotides not matched to a gene: 15. The CDR3 spans 18 residues. This CDR3 reads CASSLHIFRDRDADTQYF. The CDR3 DNA is TGTGCCAGCAGCTTGCATATCTTTCGTGACAGGGATGCAGATACGCAGTATTTT.

This clone is categorized as medium-sized. CDR3 amino acids: CASSQDPPPLTGGELFF. CDR3 DNA sequence: TGTGCCAGCAGCCAAGATCCCCCCCCCCTCACGGGCGGGGAGCTGTTTTTT. The rearrangement joins TRBV3-1 to TRBJ2-2; D gene uncertain. The CDR3 is made up of 17 amino acids. The V gene lost 0 bases and the J gene lost 7 bases, with 18 bases spanning the gap. Germline loops: CDR1 LGHDT, CDR2 YNNKEL (reference sequence). Drawing the rest from reference TRBV3-1 and TRBJ2-2, the complete variable domain is DTAVSQTPKYLVTQMGNDKSIKCEQNLGHDTMYWYKQDSKKFLKIMFSYNNKELIINETVPNRFSPKSPDKAHLNLHINSLELGDSAVYFCASSQDPPPLTGGELFFGEGSRLTVL.

Comment on this clone: At one boundary the junction diverges from the germline segment, which might be a read error. This rearrangement joins TRBV20-1 to TRBJ1-5; D is uncertain. From germline, CDR1 is DFQATT and CDR2 SNEGSKA (reference sequence). The CDR3 has 15 residues. CDR3 in DNA: TGCAGTGCTAGAGAAAGTTTCGGGTCAAATCAACCCCAGCATTTT. Translation: CSARESFGSNQPQHF.

This clone showed up many times. This chain links TRBV7-8 with TRBJ1-2; 9 positions match TRBD1. With 4 bases clipped from V and 7 bases from J, the junction kept 7 bases outside the gene matches. CDR3 size: 14 residues. Germline assignment: CDR1 SGHVS and CDR2 FQNEAQ. CDR3 residues: CASSSIQGAGGYTF. The CDR3 nucleotides are TGTGCCAGCAGCTCGATACAGGGGGCTGGTGGCTACACCTTC.

Within the sample, this clone is medium-sized. The chain has TRBV6-1 and TRBJ1-1; D is unresolved. This CDR3 contains 14 residues. V lost 5 bases to trimming and J lost 11 bases, with 21 bases between them. The germline V gene encodes CDR1 MNHNS and CDR2 SASEGT. Here the CDR3 DNA reads TGTGCCAGCAGTAGTAACCGGGCTCAGTTCCGCGCTTTCTTT. Translated: CASSSNRAQFRAFF.

This clone was recorded at least ten times. The V gene is TRBV19, the J gene TRBJ2-4, with 14 positions matching TRBD2. The germline V gene has CDR1 LNHDA and CDR2 SQIVND (reference sequence). The CDR3 has 19 amino acids. The V segment lost 4 bases and the J segment 0 bases; nucleotides outside the gene matches: 8. The CDR3 spells CASSTGTSGGNLAKNIQYF. CDR3 sequence (DNA): TGTGCCAGTAGTACTGGGACTAGCGGGGGCAATCTAGCCAAAAACATTCAGTACTTC.

This clone was seen a handful of times. This may stem from a read error, because a much larger clone lies one nucleotide away. The chain carries TRBV6-1 and TRBJ2-7; a weak D match, TRBD1 (5 bases). The CDR3 length is 16 residues. Germline assignment: CDR1 MNHNS and CDR2 SASEGT. For the CDR3, the DNA is TGTACCAGCAGTTCCCACAATAAAGGACAAGACTACGAGCAGTACTTC. Its protein is CTSSSHNKGQDYEQYF.

This clone came up many times. The V and J genes are TRBV20-1 and TRBJ2-6; D possibly matches TRBD1 or TRBD2 (5 bases each). Germline CDR1 and CDR2: DFQATT and SNEGSKA (reference sequence). Trimming left V 5 bases short and J 2 bases short, with 13 bases between. This CDR3 contains 15 residues. As DNA, the CDR3 is TGCAGTGCTCAAGGAGGCAGGGCTGGGGCCAACGTCCTGACTTTC. It is translated as CSAQGGRAGANVLTF.

This clone was detected ten times or more. The V and J genes are TRBV28 and TRBJ1-6; D gene ambiguous. Trimming cost V 6 bases and J 6 bases, with 12 bases left between them. Germline V gene data show CDR1 as MDHEN and CDR2 as SYDVKM. This CDR3 region has 14 residues. The CDR3 DNA follows: TGTGCCAGCAGCTTCTGGGCGGGTAATTCACCCCTCCACTTT. Amino acids: CASSFWAGNSPLHF.

At least ten counts were recorded for this clone. A much larger clone differs from this one at a single base, so this may be a read error. The chain couples TRBV3-1 to TRBJ2-2, with D maybe TRBD2 (5 bases). Germline CDR1 is LGHDT and CDR2 is YNNKEL (reference sequence). This CDR3 region has 13 residues. The CDR3 region is CASSQPVTGELLF. The CDR3 DNA reads TGTGCCAGCAGCCAACCCGTCACCGGGGAGCTGCTTTTT.

There are many counts of this clone. V is TRBV2 and J is TRBJ1-5; 7 bases are a match to TRBD1. CDR3 length equals 15 residues. V lost 5 bases and J lost 6; bases outside the gene matches: 10. Germline CDR1 is SNHLY and CDR2 is FYNNEI. CDR3 bases: TGTGCCAGCAGTCCCCGACAGGGAGAGCGTCAGCCCCAGCATTTT. It specifies CASSPRQGERQPQHF. Full variable domain (missing parts from reference TRBV2 and TRBJ1-5): EPEVTQTPSHQVTQMGQEVILRCVPISNHLYFYWYRQILGQKVEFLVSFYNNEISEKSEIFDDQFSVERPDGSNFTLKIRSTKLEDSAMYFCASSPRQGERQPQHFGDGTRLSIL.

Comment on this clone: Compared with germline, one end of the junction differs, possibly owing to a read error. This chain connects TRBV14 to TRBJ2-2, with 9 bases aligning to TRBD2. The CDR3 runs to 17 residues. CDR1 and CDR2 from the germline V gene are SGHDN and FVKESK. This chain's CDR3 is CSSSQERAGGPDGELFF. The CDR3 DNA reads TGTTCCAGCAGCCAAGAAAGGGCGGGAGGGCCCGACGGGGAGCTGTTTTTT.

For this clone: A much larger clonotype is one base distant, so this may be a read error. Other nucleotide sequences in the sample specify the same CDR3. This chain connects TRBV10-3 to TRBJ2-2, with 11 bases matching TRBD1. Germline values: CDR1 ENHRY, CDR2 SYGVKD. This CDR3 region has 15 residues. The CDR3 region has the DNA TGTGCCATCAGCTCCGGGACAGGGGGGACCGGGGAGCTTTTCTTT. Translated: CAISSGTGGTGELFF.

This clone was seen ten or more times. Different DNA sequences within this sample yield the same CDR3. The chain uses TRBV10-3 and TRBJ2-7; 9 bases fit TRBD1. CDR3 length: 17 amino acids. The J segment lost 5 bases and the V segment lost 6 bases, leaving 17 bases of the junction unmatched. Germline CDR1 is ENHRY and CDR2 is SYGVKD. The DNA for the CDR3 is TGTGCCATCAGGGATACAGGGGGCCATGAACGAACCGACGAGCAGTACTTC. It yields the protein CAIRDTGGHERTDEQYF.

By its share, this clone is medium-sized. This sample includes further DNA sequences coding for the same CDR3. The chain is built from TRBV6-1 and TRBJ2-1, with a tentative D call TRBD2 (6 bases). The CDR3 has 15 residues. The germline V gene has CDR1 MNHNS and CDR2 SASEGT. Trimming pared 6 bases from V and 1 base from J, leaving 13 bases between. CDR3 in amino acids: CASSPRAGSYNEQFF. The CDR3 DNA reads TGTGCCAGCAGCCCCCGCGCGGGGTCCTACAATGAGCAGTTCTTC.

In this sample, this clone is medium-sized. The chain carries TRBV27 and TRBJ2-2; 7 positions agree with TRBD1. The germline V gene encodes CDR1 MNHEY and CDR2 SMNVEV (reference sequence). Trimming took 6 bases from V and 6 from J; bases not matched to a gene: 4. This CDR3 has 13 residues. The DNA of the CDR3 is TGTGCCAGCAGAGACAGGGTCGCCGGGGAGCTGTTTTTT. Protein: CASRDRVAGELFF.

This clone came up many times. This chain's CDR3 is CASSTQGFFTDTQYF. Here the CDR3 DNA reads TGCGCCAGCAGCACGCAGGGTTTTTTCACAGATACGCAGTATTTT. This sequence joins TRBV5-1 and TRBJ2-3; possibly TRBD1 for D (5 bases). V lost 4 bases and J 2 bases, leaving 14 bases between the germline ends. Germline V lookup: CDR1 SGHRS, CDR2 YFSETQ. The CDR3 length is 15 residues.

Ten or more counts support this clone. This sequence joins TRBV20-1 and TRBJ1-6; possible D gene TRBD1, 5 bases. CDR3 length: 17 residues. Trimming took off 1 base at V and 0 bases at J, with 13 bases between the two ends. Germline CDR1 reads DFQATT; CDR2 reads SNEGSKA (reference sequence). The CDR3 sequence is CSARAWGTSSYNSPLHF. For the CDR3, the DNA is TGCAGTGCTAGAGCGTGGGGGACGAGCTCCTATAATTCACCCCTCCACTTT.

This clone appeared many times. The gene calls are TRBV9 and TRBJ1-1; D is ambiguous. CDR1 and CDR2 (germline): SGDLS, YYNGEE. V lost 2 bases and J lost 11, with 13 bases in between. The CDR3 is made up of 12 amino acids. The CDR3 spells CASSVTQMVAFF. DNA of the CDR3: TGTGCCAGCAGCGTCACCCAAATGGTTGCTTTCTTT.

This clone was observed many times. The CDR3, as DNA: TGTGCCATCAGTGAGTCCCTAGCGGCAAGCACAGATACGCAGTATTTT. It codes for CAISESLAASTDTQYF. The chain joins TRBV10-3 to TRBJ2-3; 7 nucleotides line up with TRBD2. Germline assignment: CDR1 ENHRY and CDR2 SYGVKD. The CDR3 consists of 16 residues. Trimming at V came to 0 bases and at J to 0 bases, leaving 3 bases not matched to a gene.

This clone was seen repeatedly, ten times or more. CDR3 protein: CASSLDLLIADTQYF. CDR3 DNA: TGCGCCAGCAGCTTGGACCTTCTCATCGCAGATACGCAGTATTTT. V gene TRBV5-1 combines with J gene TRBJ2-3; unclear D gene. Trimming pared 0 bases from V and 4 bases from J, leaving 12 bases between. Germline lookup yields CDR1 SGHRS and CDR2 YFSETQ. The CDR3 length is 15 residues.

The J gene is TRBJ2-7, the V gene TRBV6-4, with 10 bases matching TRBD1. The CDR3 sequence is 13 residues long. Trimming took 3 bases from V and 5 from J; bases not matched to a gene: 1. Looked up from germline, CDR1 is MRHNA and CDR2 is SNTAGT. CDR3 DNA: TGTGCCAGCAGTGAGACAGGGGGCGACGAGCAGTACGTC. Translation gives CASSETGGDEQYV.

This clone was observed many times. The chain joins TRBV5-1 to TRBJ1-5; D is unresolved. The CDR3 contains 13 residues. In germline, CDR1 is SGHRS, CDR2 YFSETQ. V was cut by 4 bases and J by 9 bases, with 14 bases left in between. The CDR3 DNA reads TGCGCCAGCAGCGAGTTCTTGGGTGGGCCCCAGCATTTT. Encoded protein: CASSEFLGGPQHF.

This clone occurred many times. The chain has TRBV5-4 and TRBJ1-2; 7 bases line up with TRBD1. Germline-derived CDR1 and CDR2 are SGHNT and YYREEE (reference sequence). The CDR3 contains 14 residues. V gave up 4 bases and J gave up 2 bases; unmatched junction bases: 5. DNA of the CDR3: TGTGCCAGCAGCCACGGGACAGCGAACTATGGCTACACCTTC. Its translation is CASSHGTANYGYTF.